This T cell receptor beta chain was identified during a study of T cell repertoires in aging, cancer and after chemotherapy. Study details: The full dataset contained 8.5 million to 10 million TCR reads.

In regard to this clonotype: As yet, its antigen is unknown.

General observations from the study: Compared with age-matched healthy donors, untreated hematological or solid cancer patients showed higher blood TCR clonality. In cancer patients, declining TCR diversity with age involved lost richness and lost evenness. Across the chemotherapy interval, each cancer cohort showed higher median generation probability, suggesting thymic rebound.

TCR beta rearrangements were amplified from peripheral blood genomic DNA. A mixed TRB-A/B primer pool amplified rearranged TRB by multiplex touch-down PCR. Using its own MiXCR run on the multiplex PCR reads, TCRdb lists one record per CDR3 protein. The sample has several thousand distinct CDR3 sequences, 33% seen once. The V gene lost 2 bases and the J gene lost 5 bases, with 12 bases spanning the gap. The CDR3 totals 13 residues. Germline V gene sequence: CDR1 GTSNPN, CDR2 SVGIG (reference sequence). Sequencing was done on a sample of blood. This rearrangement joins TRBV30 to TRBJ1-1, with unresolved D. The TCR sequence derives from a human donor in good health. The donor label of this sample is uncertain. The CDR3 here is CAWSSAFGTEAFF. The DNA for the CDR3 is TGTGCCTGGAGTTCCGCATTTGGGACTGAAGCTTTCTTT. The full variable domain, completed using reference TRBV30 and TRBJ1-1, is SQTIHQWPATLVQPVGSPLSLECTVEGTSNPNLYWYRQAAGRGLQLLFYSVGIGQISSEVPQNLSASRPQDRQFILSSKKLLLSDSGFYLCAWSSAFGTEAFFGQGTRLTVV.